These 20 T cell receptor beta chains were sequenced from one sample in a study of T cells after yellow fever vaccination. TCRdb re-analysed the 5' RACE reads in MiXCR, keeping a single row per CDR3 protein. The table shows around 300,000 distinct CDR3 sequences, with 10% to 15% occurring only once. The source was CD4+ T cells sorted from PBMCs, collected 45 days after the yellow fever booster vaccination. All receptors derive from a man between 25 and 39 years old who received the YFV17D yellow fever vaccine.

The chain couples TRBV4-3 to TRBJ2-2; no firm D call. This CDR3 comprises 16 residues. Trimming left V 0 bases short and J 2 bases short, with 10 bases between. Germline lookup yields CDR1 LGHNA and CDR2 YSLEER. CDR3 protein: CASSQDSRSNTGELFF. As DNA, the CDR3 is TGCGCCAGCAGCCAAGATAGCCGGTCCAACACCGGGGAGCTGTTTTTT.

The CDR3 DNA is TGCAGCGTTGAGGCCAGGGGAAACTACGAGCAGTACTTC. Translation gives CSVEARGNYEQYF. The rearrangement links TRBV29-1 to TRBJ2-7; weak D call: TRBD1 (6 bases). V was shortened by 3 bases and J by 3 bases, with 12 bases between the two germline ends. The CDR3 spans 13 residues. CDR1 is SQVTM and CDR2 is ANQGSEA in the germline V gene.

The genes are TRBV3-1 and TRBJ1-2; no definite D call. V lost 1 base and J 3 bases, leaving 6 bases between the germline ends. CDR1 and CDR2 from the germline V gene are LGHDT and YNNKEL (reference sequence). CDR3 length equals 13 residues. The CDR3 loop is CASSQAQYYGYTF. CDR3 DNA sequence: TGTGCCAGCAGCCAAGCTCAGTACTATGGCTACACCTTC. Combining the CDR3 with reference TRBV3-1 and TRBJ1-2 gives the whole variable domain DTAVSQTPKYLVTQMGNDKSIKCEQNLGHDTMYWYKQDSKKFLKIMFSYNNKELIINETVPNRFSPKSPDKAHLNLHINSLELGDSAVYFCASSQAQYYGYTFGSGTRLTVV.

A remark on this clonotype: This clone may be a read error of a much larger clone one base away. CDR3 sequence (DNA): TGTGCCAGCAGTGAAAACAGAAGTAGGTTCTTC. Protein sequence: CASSENRSRFF. V gene TRBV25-1 combines with J gene TRBJ2-1; no reliable D call. The germline gives CDR1 MGHDK, CDR2 SYGVNS. Trimming pared 2 bases from V and 15 bases from J, leaving 11 bases between. The CDR3 totals 11 residues. The full variable domain, with the rest looked up from reference TRBV25-1 and TRBJ2-1, is EADIYQTPRYLVIGTGKKITLECSQTMGHDKMYWYQQDPGMELHLIHYSYGVNSTEKGDLSSESTVSRIRTEHFPLTLESARPSHTSQYLCASSENRSRFFGPGTRLTVL.

The sample holds a few counts of this clonotype. This rearrangement joins TRBV7-2 to TRBJ2-2; D uncertain. Deletions cut 1 base from V and 3 bases from J, with 6 bases between. This CDR3 has 14 residues. The germline V gene encodes CDR1 SGHTA and CDR2 FQGNSA. CDR3 amino acids: CASSLVGYTGELFF. The CDR3 DNA sequence: TGTGCCAGCAGCTTAGTGGGGTACACCGGGGAGCTGTTTTTT.

This clonotype was observed a handful of times. The chain employs TRBV20-1 and TRBJ2-3; 11 bases align to TRBD2. Trimming at V came to 4 bases and at J to 2 bases, leaving 8 bases not matched to a gene. CDR3 size: 16 residues. Germline CDR1 DFQATT, CDR2 SNEGSKA (reference sequence). CDR3 bases: TGCAGTGCTACATTAAGACTAGCGGGACCCACAGATACGCAGTATTTT. The encoded protein is CSATLRLAGPTDTQYF.

This chain uses TRBV9 with TRBJ2-1, with TRBD2 matching over 11 bases. The length of the CDR3 is 15 residues. V was pared by 0 bases and J by 10 bases, with 6 bases of the junction left unmatched. The V gene's germline CDR1 is SGDLS and CDR2 YYNGEE. CDR3: CASSVELAGGREQFF. CDR3 nucleotides: TGTGCCAGCAGCGTAGAATTAGCGGGAGGGAGGGAGCAGTTCTTC.

The gene calls are TRBV12-3 or TRBV12-4 and TRBJ2-1; tentatively, D is TRBD1 (6 bases). V gave up 6 bases and J gave up 9 bases, with 12 bases separating them. This CDR3 comprises 12 residues. The CDR3 is CASRGTGSEQFF. The CDR3 DNA is TGTGCCAGCAGAGGCACAGGGAGTGAGCAGTTCTTC.

There are a few counts of this clonotype. Sequence at one end of the junction differs from germline and may be a read error. The rearrangement joins TRBV5-5 to TRBJ2-7; 13 bases are shared with TRBD2. In germline, CDR1 is SGHKS, CDR2 YYEKEE (reference sequence). CDR3 size: 16 residues. The DNA of the CDR3 is TGTGCCAGCAGCGCCGCTCCAACTAGACTAGCGGGAGGCCAGGGCTTC. Protein sequence: CASSAAPTRLAGGQGF.

The sample holds a few counts of this clonotype. The CDR3 spells CASRPPVQGSSDEQYF. The CDR3 DNA sequence: TGTGCCAGCAGACCCCCAGTCCAGGGGTCTTCCGACGAGCAGTACTTC. The genes are TRBV12-3 or TRBV12-4 and TRBJ2-7; D possibly corresponds to TRBD1 (6 bases). V lost 6 bases and J lost 5, with 23 bases in between. The CDR3 consists of 16 residues.

This clonotype has more than one count but fewer than ten. The chain carries TRBV20-1 and TRBJ2-7, with a tentative D call TRBD1 (5 bases). Germline values: CDR1 DFQATT, CDR2 SNEGSKA (reference sequence). The CDR3 is 13 residues long. Trimming stripped 7 bases from V and 2 bases from J, with 15 bases between. In nucleotides, the CDR3 is TGCAGTGGTCTACGGACAACGACCTACGAGCAGTACTTC. This gives the protein CSGLRTTTYEQYF.

The V gene is TRBV20-1, the J gene TRBJ1-1; the D is unclear. Trimming cost V 5 bases and J 3 bases, with 19 bases left between them. The CDR3 is 15 residues long. Germline loops: CDR1 DFQATT, CDR2 SNEGSKA (reference sequence). CDR3 in DNA: TGCAGTGCTCCGCCGCCGTCTAGGGTGGACACTGAAGCTTTCTTT. It translates to CSAPPPSRVDTEAFF.

This chain connects TRBV5-1 to TRBJ2-2; no clear D. The germline gives CDR1 SGHRS, CDR2 YFSETQ. There are 15 residues in the CDR3. Trimming shortened V by 0 bases and J by 1 base, and 7 bases separated the two germline ends. The CDR3 DNA follows: TGCGCCAGCAGCTTGGACCTAGTGAACACCGGGGAGCTGTTTTTT. Protein: CASSLDLVNTGELFF. The full variable domain, completed using reference TRBV5-1 and TRBJ2-2, is KAGVTQTPRYLIKTRGQQVTLSCSPISGHRSVSWYQQTPGQGLQFLFEYFSETQRNKGNFPGRFSGRQFSNSRSEMNVSTLELGDSALYLCASSLDLVNTGELFFGEGSRLTVL.

The chain combines TRBV20-1 with TRBJ1-2; 9 nucleotides line up with TRBD1. Germline V gives CDR1 DFQATT, CDR2 SNEGSKA (reference sequence). The trim removed 7 bases at V and 7 bases at J, leaving 7 bases unmatched. The CDR3 loop spans 12 amino acids. The chain's CDR3 is CSVTQGAGGYTF. CDR3 nucleotide sequence: TGCAGTGTCACACAGGGGGCGGGTGGCTACACCTTC.

The V and J genes are TRBV28 and TRBJ2-7, with a weak D call TRBD2 (6 bases). CDR1 MDHEN and CDR2 SYDVKM come from the germline V gene. The length of the CDR3 is 16 residues. V was clipped by 5 bases and J by 0 bases, with 17 bases between them. The CDR3 loop reads CASSPHRGRTSYEQYF. The CDR3 DNA is TGTGCCAGCAGTCCCCATCGGGGGAGGACCTCCTACGAGCAGTACTTC.

The chain is built from TRBV20-1 and TRBJ2-3; 8 bases are a match to TRBD2. Germline V gene data show CDR1 as DFQATT and CDR2 as SNEGSKA (reference sequence). This CDR3 region has 16 residues. The J segment lost 2 bases and the V segment lost 0 bases, leaving 7 bases of the junction unmatched. The CDR3 protein is CSARDGLAGYTDTQYF. The CDR3 DNA reads TGCAGTGCTAGAGACGGGCTAGCGGGTTACACAGATACGCAGTATTTT.

J is TRBJ1-5 and V is TRBV12-3 or TRBV12-4; TRBD1 matches 8 bases. The J segment lost 1 base and the V segment lost 10 bases, leaving 6 bases of the junction unmatched. CDR3 length: 14 residues. This chain's CDR3 is CATSDRASNQPQHF. CDR3 nucleotides: TGTGCCACCTCGGACAGGGCGAGCAATCAGCCCCAGCATTTT.

The DNA for the CDR3 is TGCAGTGGTTATCCGGGACAGGGGCGTGAGACCCAGTACTTC. It encodes CSGYPGQGRETQYF. The V gene is TRBV20-1, the J gene TRBJ2-5; the match to TRBD1 covers 10 bases. The CDR3 length is 14 residues. Germline lookup yields CDR1 DFQATT and CDR2 SNEGSKA (reference sequence). V shed 7 bases, J shed 5 bases, and the junction held 10 bases outside the gene matches.

This clonotype was observed a few times. J is TRBJ2-7 and V is TRBV28; D possibly corresponds to TRBD1 (6 bases). The V end was cut by 6 bases, the J end by 2 bases, with 17 bases between. CDR3 size: 15 residues. Germline-derived CDR1 and CDR2 are MDHEN and SYDVKM. CDR3 amino acids: CASRTGQGLTYEQYF. DNA of the CDR3: TGTGCCAGCAGAACCGGGCAGGGGTTAACCTACGAGCAGTACTTC.

CDR3 amino acids: CASGENTGELFF. The CDR3 bases are TGTGCCAGCGGGGAGAACACCGGGGAGCTGTTTTTT. V gene TRBV6-5 combines with J gene TRBJ2-2; no reliable D call. This CDR3 region has 12 residues. V gave up 8 bases and J gave up 1 base, with 5 bases separating them. The germline V gene has CDR1 MNHEY and CDR2 SVGAGI.